The present T cell receptor beta chain was sequenced within a study of T cells in Graves' hyperthyroidism and ophthalmopathy. Findings and limits, study-wide: Most thyroid clonotypes expanded above 0.001 were also detected in blood.

The ends were cut back, 8 bases at V and 0 bases at J, with 8 bases in the middle. The V gene's germline CDR1 is SQVTM and CDR2 ANQGSEA. This CDR3 spans 13 amino acids. There are many counts of this clonotype. What it recognizes is unknown. TCR beta CDR3 sequences were amplified from RNA transcripts. With the HTBI primer set, the TCR CDR3 went through a first round of RT-PCR. TCRdb passed the multiplex PCR reads through MiXCR, listing each CDR3 protein once. This sample has 500,000 or so distinct CDR3 sequences, with 17% found just once. The chain links TRBV29-1 to TRBJ1-6; D call uncertain. The sequencing sample was made of blood. This receptor was identified in a woman under 30 with Graves' ophthalmopathy. DNA for the CDR3: TGCAGCTTCCGGAGCTCCTATAATTCACCCCTCCACTTT. Protein product: CSFRSSYNSPLHF. Full variable domain (rest looked up from reference TRBV29-1 and TRBJ1-6): SAVISQKPSRDICQRGTSLTIQCQVDSQVTMMFWYRQQPGQSLTLIATANQGSEATYESGFVIDKFPISRPNLTFSTLTVSNMSPEDSSIYLCSFRSSYNSPLHFGNGTRLTVT.